This T cell receptor (beta chain) stems from a study of metastatic and nonmetastatic thyroid tumors. Overall study context: The authors compared repertoires across blood and tumor or nodule tissue from malignant and benign thyroid patients.

Until they underwent thyroid surgery, no patient had received any treatment. TCRdb re-called the PCR reads with MiXCR. The repertoire holds some 8,000 clones, with roughly 31% as singletons. Germline V CDR1 and CDR2: MDHEN, SYDVKM. Germline trimming cut 6 bases from V and 6 bases from J; bases unmatched to any gene: 4. This CDR3 region has 13 residues. This clone was seen a few times. This chain uses TRBV28 with TRBJ1-2; 10 nucleotides match TRBD1. The sample was tumor tissue. The receptor was isolated from a female donor with papillary thyroid cancer or a benign thyroid nodule (not recorded which). Some clones in this sample may be carry-over from other donors' samples. The CDR3 region has the DNA TGTGCCAGCAGGACAGGGGGCGGGGATGGCTACACCTTC. Translation gives CASRTGGGDGYTF.